This is a list of T cell receptor beta chains from one sample in a study of cytomegalovirus exposure and HLA in healthy donors. Repertoires were generated with immunoSEQ multiplex PCR, while TCRdb's copy carries only in-frame clones and drops some. This sample has around 98,000 clones, with approximately 70% found just once. The sample comprised PBMCs. Source of these receptors: a man aged 50-60 years in good health and CMV-seronegative. Each CDR3 is given with its conserved first and last residue.

V gene,CDR3 protein
TRBV9,CASSPQVQLLSTDTQYF
TRBV27,CASSFRQGADSYNEQFF
TRBV10-3,CAISTGQPNQPQHF
TRBV9,CASSVVRDTQYF
TRBV6-1,CASNLRAEQFF
TRBV5-1,CASSSTGVFAEAFF
TRBV7-9,CASSLIMNTEAFF
TRBV19,CASSSWTPTYEQYF
TRBV27,CASSPWRDGSTDTQYF
TRBV6-5,CASSRTGGREQYF
TRBV29-1,CSVEDFSDKAGVETQYF
TRBV5-8,CASRDRGGKETQYF
TRBV19,CASRAGQTNSPLHF
TRBV29-1,CSVVRDTGGEQFF
TRBV18,CASSPLAGPGETQYF
TRBV27,CASGDNEELFF
TRBV5-1,CASSRAAVGSSYNEQFF
TRBV19,CASSIRGRINEQFF
TRBV5-5,CASSSSFANYGYTF
TRBV7-2,CASSFLGLQQETQYF
TRBV2,CASAQSLARSYEQYF
TRBV10-3,CATDLLGQSNTEAFF
TRBV10-2,CASSYWGGTDTQYF
TRBV19,CASRGQQETQYF
TRBV30,CAWTGQGVEGYQETQYF
TRBV18,CASSPMGSGQHQPQHF
TRBV5-8,CASSQTIYEQYF
TRBV9,CASSPRGEPYEQYF
TRBV5-6,CASSLGGPELF
TRBV29-1,CSVEAPSSGGPPYEQYF
TRBV30,CAWLARRLAGVETQYF
TRBV14,CASSRGGADTQYF
TRBV18,CASSSRGTGPYF
TRBV4-1,CASSQGDSQETQYF
TRBV5-1,CASSPTGRGDSPLHF
TRBV9,CASSVSQNSNQPQHF
TRBV6-1,CASSRTADSNQPQHF
TRBV11-3,CASSGRQGTGEQYF
TRBV2,CASSDRPGMSNQPQHF
TRBV21-1,CASPRDRGTYEQYF
TRBV15,CATSRSLANQETQYF
TRBV6-5,CASSYSTPPTSSLHF
TRBV19,CASSISTSNEQFF
TRBV5-6,CASSLSLVAATFF
TRBV5-1,CASSLWTGESFEAFF